Following are 23 T cell receptor beta chains from one sample sequenced in a study of T cells in Graves' hyperthyroidism and ophthalmopathy. The investigators amplified TCR beta CDR3 regions from RNA transcripts. First-round RT-PCR targeting the TCR CDR3 was performed with the HTBI primer set. A single record per CDR3 protein comes from TCRdb applying MiXCR to the multiplex PCR reads. The data show 300,000 to 350,000 distinct CDR3 sequences, about 15% seen once. The sample taken for sequencing was blood. The receptors derive from a woman aged 30 to 39 with Graves' hyperthyroidism.

This sequence joins TRBV30 and TRBJ1-4; D remains unclear. The CDR3 consists of 12 residues. Germline V CDR1 and CDR2: GTSNPN, SVGIG (reference sequence). Trimming removed 8 bases at V and 5 bases at J, with 12 bases between. The CDR3 reads CAGRDLNEKLFF. CDR3 sequence (DNA): TGTGCCGGACGAGACTTAAATGAAAAACTGTTTTTT. Variable domain in full (rest from reference TRBV30 and TRBJ1-4): SQTIHQWPATLVQPVGSPLSLECTVEGTSNPNLYWYRQAAGRGLQLLFYSVGIGQISSEVPQNLSASRPQDRQFILSSKKLLLSDSGFYLCAGRDLNEKLFFGSGTQLSVL.

This clonotype was counted many times. The chain combines TRBV2 with TRBJ2-1, with 7 bases aligning to TRBD2. V trimming: 8 bases; J trimming: 8 bases; junction bases outside the gene matches: 12. The CDR3 runs 14 residues. Germline values: CDR1 SNHLY, CDR2 FYNNEI. CDR3 region: CASARSFTSDEQFF. CDR3 sequence (DNA): TGTGCCAGCGCACGGAGCTTTACTAGCGATGAGCAGTTCTTC.

This clonotype was observed a handful of times. V gene TRBV6-6 combines with J gene TRBJ2-2; no reliable D call. Trimming pared 2 bases from V and 4 bases from J, leaving 8 bases between. Germline loops: CDR1 MNHNY, CDR2 SVGAGI (reference sequence). The CDR3 covers 14 residues. As DNA, the CDR3 is TGTGCCAGCAGTTACCGGGTACCCACCGGGGAGCTGTTTTTT. Protein sequence: CASSYRVPTGELFF.

The chain combines TRBV6-4 with TRBJ2-1, with 9 bases identical to TRBD2. V shed 2 bases and J 1 base; nucleotides not matched to a gene: 3. CDR3 length equals 16 residues. Germline CDR1 and CDR2: MRHNA and SNTAGT. The CDR3 DNA follows: TGTGCCAGCAGTGACACAGGACTAGCGTCCTACAATGAGCAGTTCTTC. Protein: CASSDTGLASYNEQFF.

In this sample, this clonotype turned up a few times. The J gene is TRBJ2-2, the V gene TRBV6-2 or TRBV6-3; D is ambiguous. The CDR3 extends over 11 amino acids. V was trimmed by 7 bases and J by 7 bases, leaving 7 bases between them. CDR1 is MNHEY, CDR2 SVGEGT, per germline. CDR3 sequence reads: CASKGFGELFF. The CDR3 bases are TGTGCCAGCAAAGGTTTCGGGGAGCTGTTTTTT.

The CDR3 DNA follows: TGTGCCAGCTCTCCTGACTCATGGAATCAGCCCCAGCATTTT. Its protein is CASSPDSWNQPQHF. The chain combines TRBV18 with TRBJ1-5; D is uncertain. Germline CDR1 and CDR2: KGHSH and LQKENI. Trimming shortened V by 6 bases and J by 4 bases, and 13 bases separated the two germline ends. The CDR3 sequence is 14 residues long.

This clonotype was counted ten times or more. This rearrangement joins TRBV29-1 to TRBJ2-1; either TRBD1 or TRBD2 may supply D (5 bases each). With 5 bases removed from V and 8 bases from J, the gap between germline ends came to 19 bases. The CDR3 totals 14 residues. Germline lookup yields CDR1 SQVTM and CDR2 ANQGSEA. CDR3: CSVRQGLGSYEQFF. Written as DNA, the CDR3 is TGCAGCGTTCGGCAGGGTTTGGGGAGTTATGAGCAGTTCTTC.

This clonotype came up a few times. The chain carries TRBV18 and TRBJ2-2; 8 nucleotides line up with TRBD2. Looked up from germline, CDR1 is KGHSH and CDR2 is LQKENI. V gave up 0 bases and J gave up 5 bases; unmatched junction bases: 8. CDR3 length: 17 amino acids. CDR3 region: CASSPPRAGGSTGELFF. For the CDR3, the DNA is TGTGCCAGCTCACCACCGCGGGCGGGAGGCTCAACCGGGGAGCTGTTTTTT.

To note about this clonotype: Sequence at one end of the junction differs from germline and may be a read error. The V call is TRBV19, the J call TRBJ2-5, with 7 nucleotides matching TRBD1. This CDR3 comprises 14 residues. Germline CDR1 and CDR2: LNHDA and SQIVND (reference sequence). CDR3 in DNA: TGTGCCAGTAGTATGGGGGACAGACAAGAGACCCAGCACTTC. Amino acids: CASSMGDRQETQHF.

Only a few counts were recorded for this clonotype. The V call is TRBV7-9, the J call TRBJ2-1, with 10 bases fitting TRBD2. This CDR3 comprises 16 residues. V was clipped by 0 bases and J by 5 bases; unmatched bases: 4. CDR1 is SEHNR, CDR2 FQNEAQ, per germline (reference sequence). The CDR3 protein is CASSLAPTSGHNEQFF. The CDR3 bases are TGTGCCAGCAGCTTAGCCCCGACTAGCGGGCACAATGAGCAGTTCTTC. Filled out from reference TRBV7-9 and TRBJ2-1, the complete variable domain reads DTGVSQNPRHKITKRGQNVTFRCDPISEHNRLYWYRQTLGQGPEFLTYFQNEAQLEKSRLLSDRFSAERPKGSFSTLEIQRTEQGDSAMYLCASSLAPTSGHNEQFFGPGTRLTVL.

This clonotype was found many times. The CDR3 nucleotides read TGTGCCAGCAGTTACTCGGTACCGGGAGGCCTTCCCTACGAGCAGTACTTC. Translated: CASSYSVPGGLPYEQYF. The chain recombines TRBV6-6 with TRBJ2-7, with 7 nucleotides matching TRBD2. The length of the CDR3 is 17 residues. Germline V CDR1 and CDR2: MNHNY, SVGAGI (reference sequence). The V and J ends lost 0 bases and 2 bases, in that order; junction bases with no gene match: 10.

The V and J genes are TRBV6-1 and TRBJ1-1, with no clear D. This CDR3 contains 13 residues. V gave up 2 bases and J gave up 6 bases, with 10 bases separating them. The germline CDR1 and CDR2 sequences are MNHNS and SASEGT. In DNA form, the CDR3 reads TGTGCCAGCAGTGAATTGGTCGGGCCTGAAGCTTTCTTT. Its translation is CASSELVGPEAFF.

This clonotype was seen repeatedly, ten times or more. The chain links TRBV7-2 to TRBJ1-3; D possibly corresponds to TRBD1 (6 bases). The CDR3 covers 13 residues. CDR1 and CDR2 from the germline V gene are SGHTA and FQGNSA. V shed 5 bases and J shed 4 bases, with 9 bases lying between them. CDR3 coding DNA: TGTGCCAGCAGCCGGGACAAGGGAAACACCATATATTTT. This encodes CASSRDKGNTIYF.

This chain uses TRBV7-6 with TRBJ2-7; 7 nucleotides agree with TRBD2. Trimming removed 6 bases from V and 7 bases from J; junction bases left unmatched: 12. CDR3 length: 14 amino acids. CDR1 and CDR2 from the germline V gene are SGHVS and FNYEAQ. CDR3 residues: CASSHPYGGGEQYF. The CDR3, as DNA: TGTGCCAGCAGTCATCCATATGGGGGGGGTGAGCAGTACTTC.

The rearrangement joins TRBV11-2 to TRBJ2-1; 9 nucleotides line up with TRBD1. V trimming: 6 bases; J trimming: 9 bases; junction bases outside the gene matches: 6. The CDR3 totals 13 residues. Per the germline V gene, CDR1 is SGHAT and CDR2 is FQNNGV. The CDR3 loop is CASRRTGGGEQFF. The DNA of the CDR3 is TGTGCCAGCAGACGTACAGGGGGCGGTGAGCAGTTCTTC.

This clonotype was counted at least ten times. CDR3 sequence: CASRDSHTGELFF. CDR3 in DNA: TGCGCCAGCAGGGACTCACACACCGGGGAGCTGTTTTTT. The chain employs TRBV10-1 and TRBJ2-2; TRBD2 might be the D (5 bases). V lost 6 bases and J lost 3, with 8 bases in between. The CDR3 sequence is 13 residues long. Per the germline V gene, CDR1 is WNHNN and CDR2 is SYGVQD (reference sequence).

This clonotype came up many times. The chain employs TRBV28 and TRBJ2-3; 7 bases are shared with TRBD2. V lost 5 bases, J lost 0 bases, and 8 bases stayed unmatched. The V gene's germline CDR1 is MDHEN and CDR2 SYDVKM. The CDR3 is made up of 16 amino acids. DNA of the CDR3: TGTGCCAGCAGTCCTACAGCGGGATCTAGCACAGATACGCAGTATTTT. This sequence encodes CASSPTAGSSTDTQYF.

In this sample, this clonotype turned up many times. This sequence joins TRBV5-5 and TRBJ2-7; TRBD2 agrees at 9 bases. Trimming cost V 4 bases and J 3 bases; bases outside gene matches: 8. Germline V gives CDR1 SGHKS, CDR2 YYEKEE (reference sequence). The CDR3 length is 15 residues. The CDR3 loop reads CASSGGTSSYYEQYF. CDR3 nucleotides: TGTGCCAGCAGCGGGGGGACTAGCTCCTACTACGAGCAGTACTTC. Full variable domain (missing parts from reference TRBV5-5 and TRBJ2-7): DAGVTQSPTHLIKTRGQQVTLRCSPISGHKSVSWYQQVLGQGPQFIFQYYEKEERGRGNFPDRFSARQFPNYSSELNVNALLLGDSALYLCASSGGTSSYYEQYFGPGTRLTVT.

The chain has TRBV7-9 and TRBJ2-1; TRBD2 aligns across 7 bases. J gave up 2 bases and V 0 bases, and 13 bases lay outside the gene matches. Germline CDR1 and CDR2: SEHNR and FQNEAQ (reference sequence). The CDR3 is made up of 19 amino acids. DNA for the CDR3: TGTGCCAGCAGCTTAGCGATTTACGCGGGAGAAGGAACCTACAATGAGCAGTTCTTC. Translation: CASSLAIYAGEGTYNEQFF. Drawing the rest from reference TRBV7-9 and TRBJ2-1, the complete variable domain is DTGVSQNPRHKITKRGQNVTFRCDPISEHNRLYWYRQTLGQGPEFLTYFQNEAQLEKSRLLSDRFSAERPKGSFSTLEIQRTEQGDSAMYLCASSLAIYAGEGTYNEQFFGPGTRLTVL.

This clonotype has ten or more counts. The rearrangement uses TRBV28 and TRBJ1-4; 7 bases are a match to TRBD1. The ends lost 4 bases at V and 8 bases at J; junction bases unmatched: 10. The CDR3 covers 15 residues. Germline V gene sequence: CDR1 MDHEN, CDR2 SYDVKM. This CDR3 is CASSSIDRVGEKLFF. DNA for the CDR3: TGTGCCAGCAGTTCCATAGACAGGGTTGGAGAAAAACTGTTTTTT. Combining the CDR3 with reference TRBV28 and TRBJ1-4 gives the whole variable domain DVKVTQSSRYLVKRTGEKVFLECVQDMDHENMFWYRQDPGLGLRLIYFSYDVKMKEKGDIPEGYSVSREKKERFSLILESASTNQTSMYLCASSSIDRVGEKLFFGSGTQLSVL.

This clonotype was recorded many times. The rearrangement joins TRBV28 to TRBJ2-5; D uncertain. Germline-derived CDR1 and CDR2 are MDHEN and SYDVKM. CDR3 size: 15 residues. V lost 3 bases and J 7 bases, leaving 18 bases between the germline ends. CDR3 sequence reads: CASSFHPGTGGTQYF. The CDR3 DNA sequence: TGTGCCAGCAGTTTCCACCCGGGTACGGGCGGGACCCAGTACTTC. The variable domain in full, completed from reference TRBV28 and TRBJ2-5, reads DVKVTQSSRYLVKRTGEKVFLECVQDMDHENMFWYRQDPGLGLRLIYFSYDVKMKEKGDIPEGYSVSREKKERFSLILESASTNQTSMYLCASSFHPGTGGTQYFGPGTRLLVL.

The CDR3 reads CSARDRASGSTGTGELFF. Here the CDR3 DNA reads TGCAGTGCTAGAGATCGGGCTAGCGGGAGTACGGGGACCGGGGAGCTGTTTTTT. The chain uses TRBV20-1 and TRBJ2-2, with 10 bases lining up with TRBD2. The ends lost 0 bases at V and 5 bases at J; junction bases unmatched: 12. The germline CDR1 and CDR2 sequences are DFQATT and SNEGSKA (reference sequence). CDR3 size: 18 residues.

This clonotype came up many times. This chain connects TRBV2 to TRBJ1-3, with D unclear. The V gene lost 6 bases and the J gene lost 0 bases, with 12 bases spanning the gap. Germline lookup yields CDR1 SNHLY and CDR2 FYNNEI. The CDR3 extends over 15 amino acids. CDR3 nucleotides: TGTGCCAGCAGGGCGGACGGATTCTCTGGAAACACCATATATTTT. Translated: CASRADGFSGNTIYF. Looking up the rest from reference TRBV2 and TRBJ1-3 gives the full variable domain: EPEVTQTPSHQVTQMGQEVILRCVPISNHLYFYWYRQILGQKVEFLVSFYNNEISEKSEIFDDQFSVERPDGSNFTLKIRSTKLEDSAMYFCASRADGFSGNTIYFGEGSWLTVV.